The rows below give T cell receptor beta chains drawn from one sample of a study of graft-versus-host responses after intestinal transplantation. Produced via immunoSEQ multiplex PCR; TCRdb's table is partial and in-frame only. In the table there are tens of thousands of clones, about 94% of which are singletons. Their antigens are not known. The sequences come from unstimulated CD4+ T cells sorted from spleen or lymph node cells, collected before transplant. The source of these receptors is a human donor who was the organ donor for an intestinal transplant. CDR3s include the opening cysteine and the closing phenylalanine or tryptophan. Fields, in order: V gene, J gene, CDR3 protein.

TRBV10-2	TRBJ1-2	CASRGRQGNYGYTF
TRBV7-2	TRBJ1-1	CASSSDANTEAFF
TRBV12-5	TRBJ1-6	CASGSPGTGVYNSPLHF
TRBV19	TRBJ2-5	CASSFAGGTETQYF
TRBV15	TRBJ1-1	CATSREVTYTEAFF
TRBV2	TRBJ1-1	CASSADRGGSEAFF
TRBV12-2	TRBJ2-7	CASRLAFRGPTEQYF
TRBV6-6	TRBJ1-3	CASSYTGNTIYF
TRBV5-1	TRBJ2-7	CASRAGTSLPYEQYF
TRBV5-1	TRBJ2-5	CASSPAGRGPEDQETQYF
TRBV18	TRBJ2-3	CASSPGLAQTDTQYF
TRBV6-1	TRBJ1-1	CASSETKGRTEAFF
TRBV7-9	TRBJ2-3	CASSLALLAASTDTQYF
TRBV2	TRBJ1-1	CASTRSVGTEAFF
TRBV11-2	TRBJ2-1	CASSSTVSEQFF
TRBV28	TRBJ2-6	CASGRLGQGFAGANVLTF
TRBV19	TRBJ1-6	CASSIDSGMRTLHF
TRBV27	TRBJ1-1	CASSRTRGTEAFF
TRBV28	TRBJ1-2	CASSFGVGYGYTF
TRBV7-2	TRBJ1-2	CASSLSGPLLGGYTF
TRBV30	TRBJ2-7	CAWTRDNSYEQYF
TRBV6-6	TRBJ2-2	CASHNRDGELFF
TRBV6-5	TRBJ1-2	CASSLMQDRDGGYTF
TRBV5-1	TRBJ1-2	CASRLGGSGYTF
TRBV7-2	TRBJ2-7	CASSWGLYQSYEQYF
TRBV5-5	TRBJ1-2	CASSLGAANYGYTF
TRBV6-6	TRBJ1-1	CASNPGPGMENEAFF
TRBV5-1	TRBJ2-7	CASSAVAGVYEQYF
TRBV11-2	TRBJ1-1	CASRSTGGTEAFF
TRBV6-5	TRBJ1-6	CASSRDPGGSPLHF
TRBV11-2	TRBJ2-7	CASSLSGGAVYEQYF
TRBV4-1	TRBJ2-1	CASSQLNPRLAGILREQFF
TRBV29-1	TRBJ1-1	CSVVRGTEAFF
TRBV5-1	TRBJ1-1	CASSLVQGTEAFF
TRBV5-1	TRBJ2-5	CASAVSSQRIRDF
TRBV5-1	TRBJ2-2	CASSPWNDGWGYGELFF
TRBV7-9	TRBJ2-5	CASSARLAGLQETQYF
TRBV12-2	TRBJ2-3	CASRSHRISGGTDTQYF
TRBV11-3	TRBJ2-2	CASSSPGAITGELFF
TRBV5-4	TRBJ1-5	CASTRPGGNQPQHF
TRBV28	TRBJ1-1	CASSLTQGGTEAFF
TRBV7-9	TRBJ1-2	CASSLATNYGYTF
TRBV29-1	TRBJ1-1	CSVRSRTVEDTEAFF
TRBV5-1	TRBJ1-6	CASSPTLQGGNSPLHF
TRBV5-4	TRBJ2-3	CASSRAKQGFTDTQYF
TRBV28	TRBJ1-2	CASSFIGQGGIYGYTF
TRBV4-1	TRBJ1-5	CASSQVRQGLFQPQHF
TRBV5-6	TRBJ2-3	CASRRTSTDTQYF
TRBV5-1	TRBJ2-7	CASSTGLVYEQYF
TRBV18	TRBJ1-5	CASSPADRGQPQHF
TRBV28	TRBJ1-5	CASSWRTQPQHF
TRBV12-5	TRBJ2-3	CASGYYDRDTQYF
TRBV2	TRBJ1-5	CASSDPGNQPQHF
TRBV6-6	TRBJ1-2	CASSYTGITYGYTF
TRBV5-6	TRBJ1-1	CASSGRTGPVTEAFF